The TCR beta chain under discussion was sequenced for a study of shared clonotypes between healthy human individuals. Sequencing was performed with immunoSEQ multiplex PCR; in TCRdb, only in-frame clones are kept and a portion is missing. The sample lists fewer than 850,000 clones, around 96% occurring once. The CDR3 length is 15 residues. Trimming at V came to 6 bases and at J to 4 bases, leaving 7 bases not matched to a gene. The germline gives CDR1 SNHLY, CDR2 FYNNEI. The study's findings and limits: Specimens sampled were limited to blood, with tissue repertoires likely differing.

CD45RO-negative, CCR7-selected cells formed the naive CD8 fraction, which excluded terminally differentiated effector memory CD45RA+ cells. Comment on this clone: Its specificity is unknown.

The sequenced sample was naive CD8+ T cells sorted from blood. The source of this sequence is a man younger than 40 in good health. V usage is TRBV2 and J usage is TRBJ2-2; 8 bases map to TRBD2. The CDR3 bases are TGTGCCAGCAGGAGGGATAGCGGGATCACCGGGGAGCTGTTTTTT. Protein sequence: CASRRDSGITGELFF. Drawing the rest from reference TRBV2 and TRBJ2-2, the complete variable domain is EPEVTQTPSHQVTQMGQEVILRCVPISNHLYFYWYRQILGQKVEFLVSFYNNEISEKSEIFDDQFSVERPDGSNFTLKIRSTKLEDSAMYFCASRRDSGITGELFFGEGSRLTVL.